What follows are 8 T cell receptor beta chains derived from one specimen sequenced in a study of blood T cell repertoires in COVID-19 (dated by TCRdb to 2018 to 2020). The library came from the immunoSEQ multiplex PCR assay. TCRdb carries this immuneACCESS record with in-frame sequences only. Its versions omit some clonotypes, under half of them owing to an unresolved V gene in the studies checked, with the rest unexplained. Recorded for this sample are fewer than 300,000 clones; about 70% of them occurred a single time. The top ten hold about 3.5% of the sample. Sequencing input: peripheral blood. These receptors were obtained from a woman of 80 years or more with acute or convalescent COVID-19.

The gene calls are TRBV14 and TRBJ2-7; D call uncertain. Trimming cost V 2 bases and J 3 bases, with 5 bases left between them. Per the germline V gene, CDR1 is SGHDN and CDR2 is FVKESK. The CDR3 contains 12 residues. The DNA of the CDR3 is TGTGCCAGCAGCCAATTTAACTACGAGCAGTACTTC. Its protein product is CASSQFNYEQYF.

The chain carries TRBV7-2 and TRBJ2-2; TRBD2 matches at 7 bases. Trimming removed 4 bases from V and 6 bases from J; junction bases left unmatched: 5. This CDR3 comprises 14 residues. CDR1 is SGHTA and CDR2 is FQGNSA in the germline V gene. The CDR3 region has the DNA TGTGCCAGCAGCTCAACGGGGAGGGCCGGGGAGCTGTTTTTT. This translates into CASSSTGRAGELFF.

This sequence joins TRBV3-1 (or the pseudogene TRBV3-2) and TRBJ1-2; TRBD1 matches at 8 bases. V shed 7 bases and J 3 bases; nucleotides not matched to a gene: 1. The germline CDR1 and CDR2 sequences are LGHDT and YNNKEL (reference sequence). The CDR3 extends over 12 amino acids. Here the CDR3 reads CASKQGDYGYTF. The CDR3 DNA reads TGTGCCAGCAAACAGGGGGACTATGGCTACACCTTC.

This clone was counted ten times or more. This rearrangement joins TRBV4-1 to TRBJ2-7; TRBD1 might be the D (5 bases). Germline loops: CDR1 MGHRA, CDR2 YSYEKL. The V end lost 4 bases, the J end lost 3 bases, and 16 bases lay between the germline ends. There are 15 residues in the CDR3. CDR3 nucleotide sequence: TGCGCCAGCAGCCCGCTTGGGGCTTCCAGCTACGAGCAGTACTTC. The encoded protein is CASSPLGASSYEQYF.

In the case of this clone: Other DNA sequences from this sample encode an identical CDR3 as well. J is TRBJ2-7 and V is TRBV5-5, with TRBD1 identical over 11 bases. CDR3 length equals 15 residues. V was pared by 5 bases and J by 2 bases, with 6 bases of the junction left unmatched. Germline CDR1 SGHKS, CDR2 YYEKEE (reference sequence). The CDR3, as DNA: TGTGCCAGCAGTTCGGACAGGGGGCAGACCTACGAGCAGTACTTC. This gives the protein CASSSDRGQTYEQYF.

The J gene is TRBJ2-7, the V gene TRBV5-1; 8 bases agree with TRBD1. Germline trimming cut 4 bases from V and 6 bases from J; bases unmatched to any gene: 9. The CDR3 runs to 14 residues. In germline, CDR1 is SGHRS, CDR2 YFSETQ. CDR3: CASSQRQGPSEQYF. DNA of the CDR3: TGCGCCAGCAGCCAAAGACAGGGGCCCTCCGAGCAGTACTTC. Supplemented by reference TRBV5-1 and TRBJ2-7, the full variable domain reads KAGVTQTPRYLIKTRGQQVTLSCSPISGHRSVSWYQQTPGQGLQFLFEYFSETQRNKGNFPGRFSGRQFSNSRSEMNVSTLELGDSALYLCASSQRQGPSEQYFGPGTRLTVT.

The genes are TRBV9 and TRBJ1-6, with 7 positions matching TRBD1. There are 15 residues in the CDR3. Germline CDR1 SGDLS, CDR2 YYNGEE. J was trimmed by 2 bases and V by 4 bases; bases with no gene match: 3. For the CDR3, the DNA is TGTGCCAGCAGCCCCGGGACAGCCTATAATTCACCCCTCCACTTT. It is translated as CASSPGTAYNSPLHF.

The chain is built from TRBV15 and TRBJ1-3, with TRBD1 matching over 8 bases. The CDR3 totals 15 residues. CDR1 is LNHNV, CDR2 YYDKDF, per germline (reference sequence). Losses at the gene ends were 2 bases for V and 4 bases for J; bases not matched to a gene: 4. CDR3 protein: CATSRTGQGGNTIYF. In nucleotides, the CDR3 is TGTGCCACCAGCAGAACAGGACAGGGAGGAAACACCATATATTTT.